This TCR beta chain was profiled in a study of blood T cells in healthy people across ages. This CDR3 has 17 amino acids. V lost 2 bases to trimming and J lost 3 bases; unmatched junction nucleotides: 6. Germline CDR1 and CDR2: LGHNA and YSLEER. Primers used in a second PCR of about 7 to 12 cycles were a sample-barcoded 5' primer and a J-beta primer mix. TCRdb reanalysed the 5' RACE reads using MiXCR and keeps one entry per CDR3 protein. The sample holds a few hundred thousand distinct CDR3 sequences; 52% are singletons and the top ten take under 60%. The study drew donors from healthy Caucasian individuals in Russia aged 6 to 90. Roughly 10 milliliters of peripheral blood were drawn from each donor into EDTA-treated tubes.

The specimen was blood. The source of this sequence is a man aged 55 to 69 in good health. This sequence joins TRBV4-3 and TRBJ2-1, with 11 bases that match TRBD2. The DNA of the CDR3 is TGCGCCAGCAGCCAAACTATCGGGACTAGCGGCTACAATGAGCAGTTCTTC. Encoded protein: CASSQTIGTSGYNEQFF.